These T cell receptor beta chains were read from a single sample in a study of T cell responses to AZD1222 COVID-19 vaccine. Sequenced by immunoSEQ multiplex PCR; TCRdb stores in-frame clones only, minus some. The sample records 150,000 to 200,000 clones, 85% to 95% being singletons. The starting material was peripheral blood, obtained 28 days after the second AZD1222 dose. These receptors were taken from an adult who received the AZD1222 COVID-19 vaccine. The conserved cysteine and the conserved F or W are not part of the CDR3 here. Not all rows give a size; the values are once, few, many and, for expanded clones, a class.

size: once
V: TRBV6-1
J: TRBJ2-7
CDR3: ASSEVYGYRNQGEQY

size: NA
V: TRBV18
J: TRBJ2-2
CDR3: ASSPKGLAGGPSTGELF

size: NA
V: TRBV9
J: TRBJ2-1
CDR3: ASSVGEAGKFNEQF

size: NA
V: TRBV9
J: TRBJ2-3
CDR3: ASSPRAGVADTQY

size: NA
V: TRBV28
J: TRBJ2-5
CDR3: ASRATLQETQY

size: NA
V: TRBV5-6
J: TRBJ1-3
CDR3: ASSSQGSGNTIY

size: NA
V: TRBV18
J: TRBJ1-1
CDR3: ASSPQEEFNTEAF

size: NA
V: TRBV7-2
J: TRBJ2-7
CDR3: ASSLGLAGAYEQC

size: NA
V: TRBV27
J: TRBJ2-7
CDR3: ATHPGTTSYEQY

size: NA
V: TRBV27
J: TRBJ1-1
CDR3: ASTTRQGRVSTEAF

size: NA
V: TRBV18
J: TRBJ2-7
CDR3: ASSPRGGPPLYEQY

size: NA
V: TRBV28
J: TRBJ1-2
CDR3: ASSSRGQGTRHGYT

size: NA
V: TRBV30
J: TRBJ1-2
CDR3: AYTSDYGYT

size: NA
V: TRBV6-6
J: TRBJ1-1
CDR3: ASSYSMSTEAF

size: NA
V: TRBV5-6
J: TRBJ1-3
CDR3: ASSVQGARVGNTIY

size: NA
V: TRBV27
J: TRBJ1-2
CDR3: ASSLGTTYGYT

size: NA
V: TRBV3-1/TRBV3-2
J: TRBJ2-7
CDR3: ASSQSSYEQY

size: NA
V: TRBV7-8
J: TRBJ2-5
CDR3: ASSQTRGGETQY

size: NA
V: TRBV11-3
J: TRBJ1-5
CDR3: ASTPEGDPGDSNQPQH

size: NA
V: TRBV28
J: TRBJ2-7
CDR3: ASRLGVGEQY

size: NA
V: TRBV30
J: TRBJ1-6
CDR3: AWSVQGWSPLH

size: NA
V: TRBV5-6
J: TRBJ2-7
CDR3: ASSHGQGANEQY

size: NA
V: TRBV7-2
J: TRBJ1-5
CDR3: ASSLDRGSNQPQH

size: NA
V: TRBV3-1/TRBV3-2
J: TRBJ1-5
CDR3: ASSLGGQNQPQH

size: NA
V: TRBV28
J: TRBJ1-2
CDR3: ASSLDGRSIRGYT

size: once
V: TRBV29-1
J: TRBJ1-4
CDR3: SVDLGRGGEKLF

size: NA
V: TRBV11-2
J: TRBJ1-3
CDR3: ASSPLGGQGAGNTIY

size: NA
V: TRBV10-2
J: TRBJ1-4
CDR3: ASRTGTGGMELF

size: NA
V: TRBV5-1
J: TRBJ2-5
CDR3: ASSFGGAGETQY

size: NA
V: TRBV19
J: TRBJ1-5
CDR3: ASTRSWGAGNQPQH

size: NA
V: TRBV27
J: TRBJ2-1
CDR3: ASSLGSGNAYNEQF

size: NA
V: TRBV10-3
J: TRBJ2-7
CDR3: AISRGGSNDEQY

size: NA
V: TRBV6-2/TRBV6-3
J: TRBJ2-5
CDR3: ASSLNLAGGGETQY

size: few
V: TRBV9
J: TRBJ2-3
CDR3: ASSVVPSPDTQY

size: once
V: TRBV9
J: TRBJ2-1
CDR3: ASQGASGSLNEQF

size: NA
V: TRBV28
J: TRBJ2-1
CDR3: ASSRGGSSYNEQF

size: NA
V: TRBV7-2
J: TRBJ2-7
CDR3: ASSLALNLGHEQY

size: NA
V: TRBV13
J: TRBJ2-5
CDR3: ASSTQGPPRETQY

size: NA
V: TRBV6-1
J: TRBJ2-3
CDR3: ASSEYPGNTQY

size: NA
V: TRBV6-6
J: TRBJ1-1
CDR3: ASSYGGNTEAF

size: NA
V: TRBV6-1
J: TRBJ2-7
CDR3: ASSEVEAPDEQY

size: NA
V: TRBV5-4
J: TRBJ2-1
CDR3: ASNPGTSGDNEQF

size: NA
V: TRBV19
J: TRBJ1-1
CDR3: ASSVVWMNTEAF

size: NA
V: TRBV27
J: TRBJ1-5
CDR3: ASSLWGGNQPQH

size: NA
V: TRBV4-3
J: TRBJ2-7
CDR3: ASSRGLAETYEQY

size: once
V: TRBV25-1
J: TRBJ2-1
CDR3: ASSEFAYNEQF

size: once
V: TRBV9
J: TRBJ1-6
CDR3: ASSVEDSSNSPLH

size: NA
V: TRBV30
J: TRBJ2-7
CDR3: ACHGLAGYEQY

size: NA
V: TRBV15
J: TRBJ1-1
CDR3: ATRVGGTEAF

size: once
V: TRBV7-9
J: TRBJ1-3
CDR3: ASSLRSSGNTIY

size: NA
V: TRBV4-3
J: TRBJ2-3
CDR3: ASSQLPGPSVSDTQY

size: NA
V: TRBV7-2
J: TRBJ2-3
CDR3: ASSLAGTGLTDTQY

size: NA
V: TRBV9
J: TRBJ2-1
CDR3: ASSVGVGSYNEQF

size: once
V: TRBV12-3/TRBV12-4
J: TRBJ1-5
CDR3: ASSLKAYQPQH

size: NA
V: TRBV6-1
J: TRBJ1-1
CDR3: ASSEGGGTEAF

size: NA
V: TRBV7-8
J: TRBJ1-3
CDR3: ASSGSGTAGNTIY

size: NA
V: TRBV7-7
J: TRBJ1-4
CDR3: ASSPGTVSNEKLF